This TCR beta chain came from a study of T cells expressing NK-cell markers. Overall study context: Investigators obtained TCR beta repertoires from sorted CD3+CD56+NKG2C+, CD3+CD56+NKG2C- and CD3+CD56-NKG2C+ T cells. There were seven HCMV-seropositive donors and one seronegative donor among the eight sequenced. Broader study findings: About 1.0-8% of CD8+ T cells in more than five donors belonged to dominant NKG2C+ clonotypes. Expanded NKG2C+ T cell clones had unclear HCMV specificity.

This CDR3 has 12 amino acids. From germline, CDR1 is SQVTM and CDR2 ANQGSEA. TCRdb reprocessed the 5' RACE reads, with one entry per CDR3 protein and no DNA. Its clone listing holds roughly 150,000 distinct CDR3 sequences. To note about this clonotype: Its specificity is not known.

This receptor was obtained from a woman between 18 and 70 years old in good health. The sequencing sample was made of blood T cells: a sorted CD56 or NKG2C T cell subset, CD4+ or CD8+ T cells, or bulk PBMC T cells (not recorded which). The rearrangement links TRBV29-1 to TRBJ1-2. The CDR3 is CSAFLGNYGYTF. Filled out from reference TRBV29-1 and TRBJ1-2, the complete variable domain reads SAVISQKPSRDICQRGTSLTIQCQVDSQVTMMFWYRQQPGQSLTLIATANQGSEATYESGFVIDKFPISRPNLTFSTLTVSNMSPEDSSIYLCSAFLGNYGYTFGSGTRLTVV.